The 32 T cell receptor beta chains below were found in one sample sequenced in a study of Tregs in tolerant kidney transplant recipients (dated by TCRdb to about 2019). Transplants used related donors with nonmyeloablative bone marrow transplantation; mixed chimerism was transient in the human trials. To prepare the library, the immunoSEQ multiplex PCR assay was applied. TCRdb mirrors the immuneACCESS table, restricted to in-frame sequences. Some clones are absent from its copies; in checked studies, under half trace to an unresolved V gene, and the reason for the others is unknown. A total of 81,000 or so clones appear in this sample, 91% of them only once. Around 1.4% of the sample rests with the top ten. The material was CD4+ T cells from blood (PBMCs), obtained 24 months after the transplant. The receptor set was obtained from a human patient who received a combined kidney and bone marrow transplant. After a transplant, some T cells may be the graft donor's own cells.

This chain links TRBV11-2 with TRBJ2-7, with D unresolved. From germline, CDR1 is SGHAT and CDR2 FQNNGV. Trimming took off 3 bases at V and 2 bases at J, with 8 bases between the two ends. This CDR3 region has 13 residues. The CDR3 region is CASSFAEPYEQYF. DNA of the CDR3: TGTGCCAGCAGCTTCGCGGAGCCCTACGAGCAGTACTTC.

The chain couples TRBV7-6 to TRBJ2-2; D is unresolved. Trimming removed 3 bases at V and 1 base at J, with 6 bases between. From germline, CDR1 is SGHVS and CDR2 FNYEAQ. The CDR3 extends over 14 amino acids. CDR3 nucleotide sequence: TGTGCCAGCAGCTTGGGCAGGAACACCGGGGAGCTGTTTTTT. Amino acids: CASSLGRNTGELFF.

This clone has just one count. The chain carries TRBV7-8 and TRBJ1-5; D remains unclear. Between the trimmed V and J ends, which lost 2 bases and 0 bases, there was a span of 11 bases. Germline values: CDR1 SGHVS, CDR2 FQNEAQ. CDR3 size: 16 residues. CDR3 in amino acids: CASSLTRRYSNQPQHF. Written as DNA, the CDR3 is TGTGCCAGCAGCTTAACGCGCAGGTATAGCAATCAGCCCCAGCATTTT. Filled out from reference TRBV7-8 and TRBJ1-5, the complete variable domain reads GAGVSQSPRYKVAKRGQDVALRCDPISGHVSLFWYQQALGQGPEFLTYFQNEAQLDKSGLPSDRFFAERPEGSVSTLKIQRTQQEDSAVYLCASSLTRRYSNQPQHFGDGTRLSIL.

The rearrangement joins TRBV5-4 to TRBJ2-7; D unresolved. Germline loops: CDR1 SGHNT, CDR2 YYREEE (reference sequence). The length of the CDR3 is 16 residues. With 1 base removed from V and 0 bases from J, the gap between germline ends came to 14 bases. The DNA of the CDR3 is TGTGCCAGCAGCTTGTCCCAGTCGAAAAGCTCCTACGAGCAGTACTTC. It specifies CASSLSQSKSSYEQYF.

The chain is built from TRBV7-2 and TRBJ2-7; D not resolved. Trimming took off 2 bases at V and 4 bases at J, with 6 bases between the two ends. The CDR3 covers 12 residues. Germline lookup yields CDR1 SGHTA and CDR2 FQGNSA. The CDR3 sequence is CASSLKRYEQYF. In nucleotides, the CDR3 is TGTGCCAGCAGCTTAAAACGGTACGAGCAGTACTTC.

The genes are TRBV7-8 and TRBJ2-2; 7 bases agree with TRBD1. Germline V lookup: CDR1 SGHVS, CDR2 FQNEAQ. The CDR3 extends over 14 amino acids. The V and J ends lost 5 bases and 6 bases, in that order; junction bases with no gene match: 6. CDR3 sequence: CASSLTGSAGELFF. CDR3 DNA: TGTGCCAGCAGCCTGACAGGGTCTGCCGGGGAGCTGTTTTTT.

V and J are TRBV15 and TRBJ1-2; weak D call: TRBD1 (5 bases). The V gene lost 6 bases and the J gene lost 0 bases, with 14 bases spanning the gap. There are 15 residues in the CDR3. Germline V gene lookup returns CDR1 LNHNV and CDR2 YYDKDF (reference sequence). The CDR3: CATRGAVSPNYGYTF. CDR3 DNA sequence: TGTGCCACCAGAGGGGCAGTCAGTCCTAACTATGGCTACACCTTC.

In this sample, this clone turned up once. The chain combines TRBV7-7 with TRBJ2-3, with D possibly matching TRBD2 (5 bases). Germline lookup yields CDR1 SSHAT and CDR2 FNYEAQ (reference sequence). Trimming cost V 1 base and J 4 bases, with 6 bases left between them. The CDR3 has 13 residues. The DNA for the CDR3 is TGTGCCAGCAGCTTAGGAGGGTCAGATACGCAGTATTTT. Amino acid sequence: CASSLGGSDTQYF.

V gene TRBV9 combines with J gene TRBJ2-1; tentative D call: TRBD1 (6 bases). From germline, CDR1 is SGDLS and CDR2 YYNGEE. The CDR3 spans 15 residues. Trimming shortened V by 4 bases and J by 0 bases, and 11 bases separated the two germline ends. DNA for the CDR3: TGTGCCAGCAGCCCTCAGGGGACCTCCTACAATGAGCAGTTCTTC. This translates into CASSPQGTSYNEQFF.

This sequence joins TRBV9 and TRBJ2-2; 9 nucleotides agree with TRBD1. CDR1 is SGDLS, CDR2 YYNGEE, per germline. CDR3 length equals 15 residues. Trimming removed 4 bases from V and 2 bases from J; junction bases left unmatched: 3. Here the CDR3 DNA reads TGTGCCAGCAGCAGGACAGGGGTCAACACCGGGGAGCTGTTTTTT. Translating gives CASSRTGVNTGELFF.

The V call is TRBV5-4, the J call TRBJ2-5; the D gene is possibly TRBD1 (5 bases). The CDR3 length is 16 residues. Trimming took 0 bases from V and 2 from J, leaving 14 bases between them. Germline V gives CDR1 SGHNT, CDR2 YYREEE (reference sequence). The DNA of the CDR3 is TGTGCCAGCAGCTTGGTGTCAGGGAATTATCAAGAGACCCAGTACTTC. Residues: CASSLVSGNYQETQYF.

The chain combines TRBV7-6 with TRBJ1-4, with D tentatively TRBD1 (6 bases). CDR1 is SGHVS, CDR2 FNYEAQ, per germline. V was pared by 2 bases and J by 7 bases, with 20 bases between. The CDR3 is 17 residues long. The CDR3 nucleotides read TGTGCCAGCAGCTTAATTTCGGACAGATATCGGACTGAAAAACTGTTTTTT. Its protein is CASSLISDRYRTEKLFF. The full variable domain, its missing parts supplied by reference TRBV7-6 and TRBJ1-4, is GAGVSQSPRYKVTKRGQDVALRCDPISGHVSLYWYRQALGQGPEFLTYFNYEAQQDKSGLPNDRFSAERPEGSISTLTIQRTEQRDSAMYRCASSLISDRYRTEKLFFGSGTQLSVL.

Here the CDR3 reads CASSLSGGLETQYF. For the CDR3, the DNA is TGTGCCAGCAGCTTATCAGGGGGCTTGGAGACCCAGTACTTC. The chain joins TRBV5-4 to TRBJ2-5; 8 positions match TRBD1. Per germline, CDR1 SGHNT and CDR2 YYREEE (reference sequence). After removal of 2 bases from V and 5 bases from J, the junction contained 5 bases not matched to a gene. The CDR3 runs 14 residues.

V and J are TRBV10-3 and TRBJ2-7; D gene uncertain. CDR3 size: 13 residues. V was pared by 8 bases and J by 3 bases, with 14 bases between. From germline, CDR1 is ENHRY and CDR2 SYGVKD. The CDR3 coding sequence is TGTGCCATCCACCCCGGAGCCAACTACGAGCAGTACTTC. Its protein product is CAIHPGANYEQYF.

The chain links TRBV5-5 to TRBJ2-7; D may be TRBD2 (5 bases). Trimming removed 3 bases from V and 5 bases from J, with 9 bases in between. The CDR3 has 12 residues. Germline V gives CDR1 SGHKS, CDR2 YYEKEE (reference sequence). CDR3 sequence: CASSSEGDEQYF. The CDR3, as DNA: TGTGCCAGCAGCTCCGAGGGAGACGAGCAGTACTTC.

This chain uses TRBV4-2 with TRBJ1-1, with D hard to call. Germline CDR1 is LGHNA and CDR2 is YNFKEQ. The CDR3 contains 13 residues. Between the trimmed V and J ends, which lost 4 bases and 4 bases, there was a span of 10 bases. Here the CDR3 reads CASSRAGGTEAFF. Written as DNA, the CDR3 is TGTGCCAGCAGCCGCGCCGGCGGCACTGAAGCTTTCTTT.

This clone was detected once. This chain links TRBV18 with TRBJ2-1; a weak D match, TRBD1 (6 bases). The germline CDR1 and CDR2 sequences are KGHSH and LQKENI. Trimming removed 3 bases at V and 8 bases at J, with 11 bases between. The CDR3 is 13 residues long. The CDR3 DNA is TGTGCCAGCTCACCGGGGACAAGAGATGAGCAGTTCTTC. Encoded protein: CASSPGTRDEQFF.

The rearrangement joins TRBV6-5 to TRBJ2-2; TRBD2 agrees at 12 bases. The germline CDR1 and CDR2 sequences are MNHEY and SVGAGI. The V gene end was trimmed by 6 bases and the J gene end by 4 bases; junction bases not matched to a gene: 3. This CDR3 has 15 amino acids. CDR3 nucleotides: TGTGCCAGCAGACCACTAGCGGGGGGCACCGGGGAGCTGTTTTTT. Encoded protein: CASRPLAGGTGELFF.

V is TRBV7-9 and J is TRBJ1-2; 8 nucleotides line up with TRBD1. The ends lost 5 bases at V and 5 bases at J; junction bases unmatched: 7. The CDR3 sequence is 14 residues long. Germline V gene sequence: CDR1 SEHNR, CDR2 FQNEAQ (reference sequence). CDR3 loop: CASSLRTGTYGYTF. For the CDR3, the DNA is TGTGCCAGCAGCCTGAGGACAGGGACTTATGGCTACACCTTC.

This chain's CDR3 is CASSVSGTRTGETQYF. The CDR3 nucleotides are TGTGCCAGCAGCGTATCCGGGACACGGACGGGGGAGACCCAGTACTTC. V gene TRBV9 combines with J gene TRBJ2-5, with D possibly matching TRBD1 (6 bases). V was shortened by 1 base and J by 5 bases, with 18 bases between the two germline ends. The CDR3 spans 16 residues. Germline CDR1 SGDLS, CDR2 YYNGEE.

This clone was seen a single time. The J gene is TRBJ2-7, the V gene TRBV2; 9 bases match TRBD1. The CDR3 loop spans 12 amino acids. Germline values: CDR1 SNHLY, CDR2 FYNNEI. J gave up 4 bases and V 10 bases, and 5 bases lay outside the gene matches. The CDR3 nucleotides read TGTGCCATACAGGGGGCGCTGTACGAGCAGTACTTC. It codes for CAIQGALYEQYF.

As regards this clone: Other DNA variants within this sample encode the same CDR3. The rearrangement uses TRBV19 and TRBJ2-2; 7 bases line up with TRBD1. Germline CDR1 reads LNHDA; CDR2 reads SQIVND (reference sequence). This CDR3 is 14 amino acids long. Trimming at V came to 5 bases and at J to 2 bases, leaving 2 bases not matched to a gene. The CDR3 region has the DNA TGTGCCAGTAGTCGGACAGGAAACACCGGGGAGCTGTTTTTT. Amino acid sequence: CASSRTGNTGELFF.

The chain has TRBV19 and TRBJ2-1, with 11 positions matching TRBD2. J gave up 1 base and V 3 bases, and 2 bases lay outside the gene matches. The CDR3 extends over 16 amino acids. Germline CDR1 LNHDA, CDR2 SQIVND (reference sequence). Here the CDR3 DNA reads TGTGCCAGTAGTATGTCTAGCGGGAGGTCCTACAATGAGCAGTTCTTC. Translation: CASSMSSGRSYNEQFF.

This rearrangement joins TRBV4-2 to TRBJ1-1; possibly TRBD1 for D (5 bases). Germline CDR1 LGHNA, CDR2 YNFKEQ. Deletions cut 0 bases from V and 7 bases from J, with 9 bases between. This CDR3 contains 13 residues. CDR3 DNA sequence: TGTGCCAGCAGCCAAGATCGGGGGATTGAAGCTTTCTTT. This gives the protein CASSQDRGIEAFF.

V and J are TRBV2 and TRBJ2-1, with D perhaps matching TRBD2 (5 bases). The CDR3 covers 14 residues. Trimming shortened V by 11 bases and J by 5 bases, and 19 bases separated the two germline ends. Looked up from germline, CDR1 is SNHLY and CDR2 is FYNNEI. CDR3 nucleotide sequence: TGTGCCCCCAATCGAGGGTTTATGGACAATGAGCAGTTCTTC. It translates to CAPNRGFMDNEQFF.

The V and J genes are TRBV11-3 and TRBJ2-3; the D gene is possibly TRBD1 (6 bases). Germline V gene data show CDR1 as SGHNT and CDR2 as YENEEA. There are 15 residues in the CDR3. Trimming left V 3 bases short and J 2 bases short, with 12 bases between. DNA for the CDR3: TGTGCCAGCAGCTTGGGGGCCCAGACCACAGATACGCAGTATTTT. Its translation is CASSLGAQTTDTQYF.

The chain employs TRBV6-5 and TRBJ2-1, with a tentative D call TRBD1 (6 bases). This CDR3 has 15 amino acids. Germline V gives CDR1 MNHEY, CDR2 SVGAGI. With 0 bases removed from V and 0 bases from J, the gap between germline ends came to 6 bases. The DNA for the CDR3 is TGTGCCAGCAGTTACTCGGGGGCCTCCTACAATGAGCAGTTCTTC. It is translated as CASSYSGASYNEQFF.

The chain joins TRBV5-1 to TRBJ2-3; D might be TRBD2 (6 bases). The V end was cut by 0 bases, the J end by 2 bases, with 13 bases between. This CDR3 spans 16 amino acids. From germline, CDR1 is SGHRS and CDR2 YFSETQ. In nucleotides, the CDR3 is TGCGCCAGCAGCTTGGCCGGGGGACTTACCACAGATACGCAGTATTTT. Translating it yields CASSLAGGLTTDTQYF.

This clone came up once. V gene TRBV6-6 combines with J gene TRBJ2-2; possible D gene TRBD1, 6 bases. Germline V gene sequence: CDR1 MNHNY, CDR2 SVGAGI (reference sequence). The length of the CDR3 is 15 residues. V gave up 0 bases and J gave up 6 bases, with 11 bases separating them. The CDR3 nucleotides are TGTGCCAGCAGTTACTCGTATGGGGGCTCCGGGGAGCTGTTTTTT. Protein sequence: CASSYSYGGSGELFF.

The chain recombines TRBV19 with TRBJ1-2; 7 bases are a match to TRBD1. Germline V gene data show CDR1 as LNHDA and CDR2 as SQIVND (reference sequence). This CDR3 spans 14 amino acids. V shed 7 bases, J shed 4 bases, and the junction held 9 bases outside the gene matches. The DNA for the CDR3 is TGTGCCAGTATAAAGACAGGGTCGGTCTATGGCTACACCTTC. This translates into CASIKTGSVYGYTF. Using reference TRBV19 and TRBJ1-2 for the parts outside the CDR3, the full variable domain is DGGITQSPKYLFRKEGQNVTLSCEQNLNHDAMYWYRQDPGQGLRLIYYSQIVNDFQKGDIAEGYSVSREKKESFPLTVTSAQKNPTAFYLCASIKTGSVYGYTFGSGTRLTVV.

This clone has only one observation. Here the CDR3 reads CASSSPDKVADTQYF. The DNA for the CDR3 is TGTGCCAGCAGTTCCCCCGACAAGGTAGCAGATACGCAGTATTTT. V is TRBV11-2 and J is TRBJ2-3, with D unresolved. The CDR3 runs to 15 residues. The germline V gene encodes CDR1 SGHAT and CDR2 FQNNGV. Deletions cut 6 bases from V and 4 bases from J, with 17 bases between.

The CDR3 DNA follows: TGTGCCAGGGCCTTATGGCCCAGCGGCCCCTACAATGAGCAGTTCTTC. It encodes CARALWPSGPYNEQFF. This rearrangement joins TRBV19 to TRBJ2-1; maybe TRBD2 (5 bases). The germline V gene encodes CDR1 LNHDA and CDR2 SQIVND (reference sequence). The CDR3 is 16 amino acids. V lost 9 bases, J lost 2 bases, and 20 bases lay in between.